This T cell receptor (beta chain) is drawn from a study of blood T cell repertoires in COVID-19. Study-level background: The origin of the acute and convalescent COVID-19 samples was the United States, Italy and Spain. From T cells, B-cell-depleted T cells, or PBMCs came the material, which was cDNA or gDNA.

In the study's own analysis: Reference gene primer amplification yielded estimated nucleated cell counts. Method: immunoSEQ multiplex PCR; TCRdb's copy keeps in-frame clones and lacks some. V and J calls and clone size are those listed in that table; D and trimming were worked out from the DNA. The sample has some 100,000 clones; 80% to 90% are singletons. V lost 4 bases to trimming and J lost 4 bases; unmatched junction nucleotides: 7. This CDR3 is 16 amino acids long. Germline lookup yields CDR1 LNHDA and CDR2 SQIVND (reference sequence). The sample comprised peripheral blood. The chain combines TRBV19 with TRBJ1-3; 10 positions match TRBD1. This receptor was obtained from a human donor in a cohort sampled during active COVID-19. CDR3 protein: CASSTLGQGGGNTIYF. The DNA of the CDR3 is TGTGCCAGTAGTACCCTCGGACAGGGGGGAGGAAACACCATATATTTT. The complete variable domain, with remaining parts taken from reference TRBV19 and TRBJ1-3, reads DGGITQSPKYLFRKEGQNVTLSCEQNLNHDAMYWYRQDPGQGLRLIYYSQIVNDFQKGDIAEGYSVSREKKESFPLTVTSAQKNPTAFYLCASSTLGQGGGNTIYFGEGSWLTVV.